This T cell receptor beta chain appears in the sequencing data of a study of cytotoxic CD8 clonotypes in ibrutinib-treated CLL. CDR3 size: 16 residues. CDR1 and CDR2 from the germline V gene are LGHNA and YNFKEQ. With 6 bases clipped from V and 7 bases from J, the junction kept 15 bases outside the gene matches. The study's findings and limits: Baseline clonality exceeded age-matched healthy donors and tracked circulating CD8+ T-cell counts. Stable or contracted on treatment, public clonotypes were also uncommon.

Investigators sought sequencing depths of between 1 in 200,000 and 1 in 1 million T cells. Only in-frame clones appear in the TCRdb table, and some are missing; sequencing was by immunoSEQ multiplex PCR. The data show roughly 160,000 clones, roughly 86% seen once. This clone was observed a few times. Its antigen is currently unknown. V gene TRBV4-2 combines with J gene TRBJ2-1; TRBD2 aligns across 7 bases. The receptor comes from a human donor with chronic lymphocytic leukemia. Sequencing was performed on PBMCs, taken after 12 months of ibrutinib treatment. DNA for the CDR3: TGTGCCAGCAGTTACGGAGGGGCGGGAGAAGGGAATGAGCAGTTCTTC. As protein: CASSYGGAGEGNEQFF.